The 2 T cell receptor beta chains listed next were all sequenced from one sample in a study of T cells after posttransplantation cyclophosphamide. Controls had myeloablative marrow grafts with methotrexate and calcineurin inhibitor, sampled at 1 year. Sequenced by immunoSEQ multiplex PCR; TCRdb stores in-frame clones only, minus some. The repertoire holds around 16,000 clones, roughly 84% seen once, with about 5% in the top ten. Here the sequenced sample was PBMCs, taken roughly 57 weeks after allogeneic stem cell transplant with calcineurin inhibitor and methotrexate. The receptors come from a male patient younger than 30 who received an allogeneic stem cell transplant from a related donor, was CMV-positive, and had no GVHD. Certain T cells may be donor cells from the graft.

The CDR3 reads CASSLNTSRGDQPQHF. CDR3 nucleotides: TGTGCCAGCAGCTTAAACACAAGCAGGGGGGATCAGCCCCAGCATTTT. The J gene is TRBJ1-5, the V gene TRBV7-7; 7 bases align to TRBD1. Losses at the gene ends were 2 bases for V and 5 bases for J; bases not matched to a gene: 9. This CDR3 has 16 residues. CDR1 is SSHAT, CDR2 FNYEAQ, per germline (reference sequence).

V usage is TRBV30 and J usage is TRBJ2-7; D may be TRBD1 (8 bases). V lost 5 bases and J lost 6, with 17 bases in between. Germline V gene sequence: CDR1 GTSNPN, CDR2 SVGIG (reference sequence). The CDR3 length is 13 residues. The CDR3 coding sequence is TGTGCCTGGGGACTAGGGACAGGAAGCGAGCAGTACTTC. Amino acid sequence: CAWGLGTGSEQYF.